The 24 T cell receptor beta chains listed next were all sequenced from one sample in a study of PD-L1 blockade in urothelial cancer. The method was immunoSEQ multiplex PCR; TCRdb's version includes in-frame clones alone and lacks a portion of them. This repertoire shows under 20,000 clones, 75% to 90% found once; its top ten account for roughly 13%. The time point was: pretreatment peripheral blood. The sample here was PBMCs, taken around atezolizumab (anti-PD-L1) treatment. These receptors were taken from a man aged 70-80 years with urothelial cancer.

This clone showed up just once. J is TRBJ1-3 and V is TRBV6-1; TRBD1 matches 8 bases. CDR1 and CDR2 (germline): MNHNS, SASEGT. This CDR3 has 15 amino acids. Unmatched junction bases numbered 9, after V lost 7 bases and J lost 4 bases. The CDR3 reads CASKPGQEGGNTIYF. CDR3 DNA sequence: TGTGCCAGCAAACCGGGACAGGAGGGGGGAAACACCATATATTTT.

This clone has only one observation. The chain couples TRBV19 to TRBJ1-4, with D perhaps TRBD1 (6 bases). The CDR3 runs 13 residues. V lost 9 bases, J lost 6 bases, and 14 bases lay in between. CDR1 and CDR2 from the germline V gene are LNHDA and SQIVND (reference sequence). CDR3 amino acids: CASNDRRDEKLFF. DNA for the CDR3: TGTGCCAGCAACGACAGGAGAGATGAAAAACTGTTTTTT.

The V gene is TRBV7-9, the J gene TRBJ2-7; no clear D gene. CDR1 SEHNR and CDR2 FQNEAQ come from the germline V gene (reference sequence). Trimming removed 6 bases from V and 5 bases from J, with 11 bases in between. This CDR3 comprises 12 residues. The CDR3 DNA is TGTGCCAGCAGTGGCAGGAACAACGAGCAGTACTTC. It translates to CASSGRNNEQYF.

The V and J genes are TRBV2 and TRBJ1-2; possibly TRBD1 for D (6 bases). CDR1 and CDR2 from the germline V gene are SNHLY and FYNNEI. The CDR3 is made up of 13 amino acids. Trimming left V 0 bases short and J 8 bases short, with 10 bases between. This chain's CDR3 is CASSEALGAGYTF. The CDR3 coding sequence is TGTGCCAGCAGTGAAGCGCTGGGGGCCGGCTACACCTTC.

The rearrangement links TRBV4-1 to TRBJ2-1, with 7 bases identical to TRBD1. V lost 2 bases, J lost 3 bases, and 7 bases stayed unmatched. This CDR3 has 16 residues. Germline-derived CDR1 and CDR2 are MGHRA and YSYEKL. CDR3 residues: CASSQPLDRRYNEQFF. DNA for the CDR3: TGCGCCAGCAGCCAACCCTTGGACAGGCGCTACAATGAGCAGTTCTTC.

A word on this clone: Compared with germline, one end of the junction differs, possibly owing to a read error. The chain joins TRBV5-8 to TRBJ1-5, with 8 nucleotides matching TRBD1. This CDR3 has 14 residues. The germline V gene has CDR1 SGHTS and CDR2 YDEGEE. CDR3 residues: CANSLMGQDQPQHF. The CDR3 coding sequence is TGTGCCAACAGCTTGATGGGACAGGATCAGCCCCAGCATTTT.

The chain couples TRBV10-3 to TRBJ2-1, with a possible D match to TRBD2 (6 bases). V dropped 3 bases and J dropped 2 bases, with 11 bases sitting between them. The CDR3 is made up of 15 amino acids. Looked up from germline, CDR1 is ENHRY and CDR2 is SYGVKD. CDR3: CAISDGGGTYNEQFF. The CDR3 nucleotides read TGTGCCATCAGTGACGGTGGGGGGACCTACAATGAGCAGTTCTTC.

V and J are TRBV27 and TRBJ1-5; 8 bases fit TRBD1. V dropped 2 bases and J dropped 3; count of bases not matched to a gene: 3. CDR1 and CDR2 (germline): MNHEY, SMNVEV (reference sequence). There are 15 residues in the CDR3. The CDR3 region has the DNA TGTGCCAGCAGTTTAGGACAGGGACTCAATCAGCCCCAGCATTTT. This codes for CASSLGQGLNQPQHF.

The genes are TRBV7-9 and TRBJ1-2; the match to TRBD1 covers 10 bases. Germline V gene lookup returns CDR1 SEHNR and CDR2 FQNEAQ (reference sequence). Germline trimming cut 1 base from V and 4 bases from J; bases unmatched to any gene: 12. CDR3 size: 18 residues. The chain's CDR3 is CASSLVYSRDRGFYGYTF. CDR3 nucleotides: TGTGCCAGCAGCTTAGTTTATAGTCGGGACAGGGGTTTCTATGGCTACACCTTC.

The V gene is TRBV4-1, the J gene TRBJ2-3, with no clear D. Trimming took 0 bases from V and 13 from J, leaving 17 bases between them. This CDR3 is 14 amino acids long. The germline V gene has CDR1 MGHRA and CDR2 YSYEKL. The CDR3 protein is CASSQDPLSPRKYF. The CDR3, as DNA: TGCGCCAGCAGCCAAGATCCCCTTTCCCCGAGGAAGTATTTT.

The genes are TRBV5-4 and TRBJ1-2; 7 bases are a match to TRBD1. Germline trimming cut 4 bases from V and 7 bases from J; bases unmatched to any gene: 10. The CDR3 consists of 14 residues. CDR1 and CDR2 (germline): SGHNT, YYREEE (reference sequence). This CDR3 reads CASSTTGRLSGYTF. The CDR3 DNA reads TGTGCCAGCAGCACGACAGGGCGCTTAAGTGGCTACACCTTC. Full variable domain (outside the CDR3, taken from reference TRBV5-4 and TRBJ1-2): ETGVTQSPTHLIKTRGQQVTLRCSSQSGHNTVSWYQQALGQGPQFIFQYYREEENGRGNFPPRFSGLQFPNYSSELNVNALELDDSALYLCASSTTGRLSGYTFGSGTRLTVV.

The chain joins TRBV5-1 to TRBJ1-1; weak D call: TRBD1 (6 bases). The CDR3 sequence is 14 residues long. CDR1 SGHRS and CDR2 YFSETQ come from the germline V gene. Trimming shortened V by 3 bases and J by 0 bases, and 9 bases separated the two germline ends. The CDR3 DNA reads as TGCGCCAGCAGCTACCGGACAGTGAACACTGAAGCTTTCTTT. Amino acids: CASSYRTVNTEAFF. Full variable domain (rest looked up from reference TRBV5-1 and TRBJ1-1): KAGVTQTPRYLIKTRGQQVTLSCSPISGHRSVSWYQQTPGQGLQFLFEYFSETQRNKGNFPGRFSGRQFSNSRSEMNVSTLELGDSALYLCASSYRTVNTEAFFGQGTRLTVV.

The V and J genes are TRBV30 and TRBJ2-1, with TRBD1 as a possible D gene (6 bases). Germline V gene sequence: CDR1 GTSNPN, CDR2 SVGIG (reference sequence). Trimming shortened V by 4 bases and J by 7 bases, and 17 bases separated the two germline ends. The CDR3 loop spans 14 amino acids. CDR3 sequence: CAWNTGRPGNEQFF. The CDR3 nucleotides read TGTGCCTGGAATACAGGGCGCCCGGGGAATGAGCAGTTCTTC. The full variable domain, rest sourced from reference TRBV30 and TRBJ2-1, is SQTIHQWPATLVQPVGSPLSLECTVEGTSNPNLYWYRQAAGRGLQLLFYSVGIGQISSEVPQNLSASRPQDRQFILSSKKLLLSDSGFYLCAWNTGRPGNEQFFGPGTRLTVL.

The chain employs TRBV5-1 and TRBJ2-7, with 11 bases matching TRBD1. Germline V gene data show CDR1 as SGHRS and CDR2 as YFSETQ. CDR3 length: 14 residues. V was pared by 4 bases and J by 3 bases, with 3 bases of the junction left unmatched. The CDR3 reads CASSPGTGGYEQYF. The CDR3 bases are TGCGCCAGCAGCCCGGGGACAGGGGGCTACGAGCAGTACTTC.

The chain employs TRBV27 and TRBJ1-3; a weak D match, TRBD1 (5 bases). CDR1 is MNHEY, CDR2 SMNVEV, per germline (reference sequence). The CDR3 contains 15 residues. The V end lost 5 bases, the J end lost 2 bases, and 13 bases lay between the germline ends. CDR3 coding DNA: TGTGCCAGCAGTCCCCTTTGGGGGGCTGGAAACACCATATATTTT. It translates to CASSPLWGAGNTIYF.

In regard to this clone: An end of the junction differs from the germline gene, which may be a read error. This chain uses TRBV7-2 with TRBJ2-3; the D gene is possibly TRBD2 (7 bases). Germline CDR1 is SGHTA and CDR2 is FQGNSA. The CDR3 runs to 14 residues. The CDR3 sequence: CASSYPGGTDTQYF. CDR3 nucleotide sequence: TGTGCCAGCAGCTATCCGGGGGGCACGGATACGCAGTATTTT.

The rearrangement uses TRBV18 and TRBJ2-1; 11 positions agree with TRBD2. The CDR3 is made up of 16 amino acids. Germline CDR1 reads KGHSH; CDR2 reads LQKENI. V lost 5 bases, J lost 2 bases, and 5 bases stayed unmatched. The CDR3: CASSTLAGVPYNEQFF. Written as DNA, the CDR3 is TGTGCCAGCTCAACACTAGCGGGGGTACCCTACAATGAGCAGTTCTTC. The whole variable domain, filled in from reference TRBV18 and TRBJ2-1, reads NAGVMQNPRHLVRRRGQEARLRCSPMKGHSHVYWYRQLPEEGLKFMVYLQKENIIDESGMPKERFSAEFPKEGPSILRIQQVVRGDSAAYFCASSTLAGVPYNEQFFGPGTRLTVL.

This CDR3 reads CASSFGGAPYEQYF. The CDR3 bases are TGTGCCAGCAGCTTTGGCGGGGCTCCCTACGAGCAGTACTTC. The chain uses TRBV13 and TRBJ2-7; the D gene is possibly TRBD2 (6 bases). Trimming pared 3 bases from V and 2 bases from J, leaving 11 bases between. Per germline, CDR1 PRHDT and CDR2 FYEKMQ (reference sequence). The CDR3 is made up of 14 amino acids.

This chain joins TRBV5-1 and TRBJ2-3; D gene unclear. CDR1 is SGHRS, CDR2 YFSETQ, per germline. Between the trimmed V and J ends, which lost 0 bases and 1 base, there was a span of 15 bases. The CDR3 extends over 17 amino acids. The CDR3 spells CASSLGGVGFGTDTQYF. CDR3 bases: TGCGCCAGCAGCTTGGGCGGCGTAGGCTTTGGCACAGATACGCAGTATTTT.

The chain employs TRBV18 and TRBJ2-7; weak D call: TRBD2 (5 bases). Trimming removed 7 bases at V and 1 base at J, with 11 bases between. Germline CDR1 is KGHSH and CDR2 is LQKENI. The CDR3 is 13 residues long. The CDR3 bases are TGTGCCAGCTACCCAACGGGATCCTACGAGCAGTACTTC. The encoded protein is CASYPTGSYEQYF.

In this sample, this clone turned up once. The CDR3 spells CASSLFVGQGRNEQFF. CDR3 nucleotide sequence: TGCGCCAGCAGCTTGTTTGTGGGACAGGGAAGGAATGAGCAGTTCTTC. The rearrangement joins TRBV5-1 to TRBJ2-1; 9 bases fit TRBD1. This CDR3 is built from 16 residues. CDR1 is SGHRS, CDR2 YFSETQ, per germline. V lost 1 base, J lost 7 bases, and 9 bases stayed unmatched. The full variable domain, completed using reference TRBV5-1 and TRBJ2-1, is KAGVTQTPRYLIKTRGQQVTLSCSPISGHRSVSWYQQTPGQGLQFLFEYFSETQRNKGNFPGRFSGRQFSNSRSEMNVSTLELGDSALYLCASSLFVGQGRNEQFFGPGTRLTVL.

The CDR3 nucleotides read TGTGCCAGCAGTGAAGAGCTAGGGAACACCGGGGAGCTGTTTTTT. Residues: CASSEELGNTGELFF. The chain recombines TRBV6-1 with TRBJ2-2; D is uncertain. Deletions cut 1 base from V and 1 base from J, with 7 bases between. Germline CDR1 and CDR2: MNHNS and SASEGT. The CDR3 is 15 amino acids.

This clone showed up just once. This chain uses TRBV11-2 with TRBJ2-5, with 11 bases lining up with TRBD2. The CDR3 has 16 residues. Trimming took 1 base from V and 5 from J; bases not matched to a gene: 6. From germline, CDR1 is SGHAT and CDR2 FQNNGV. The CDR3 DNA sequence: TGTGCCAGCAGCTTAGTTTCTAGCGGGGGGCTGGAGACCCAGTACTTC. Protein: CASSLVSSGGLETQYF.

This clone was picked up one time. This chain connects TRBV9 to TRBJ1-5; tentatively, D is TRBD1 (5 bases). CDR1 and CDR2 from the germline V gene are SGDLS and YYNGEE. Trimming took 4 bases from V and 2 from J, leaving 13 bases between them. The CDR3 has 15 residues. CDR3 sequence reads: CASSPQAGGNQPQHF. The CDR3 DNA reads TGTGCCAGCAGCCCCCAAGCGGGGGGCAATCAGCCCCAGCATTTT.